Each of the 24 T cell receptor beta chains below was sequenced from the same sample in a study of tumor-infiltrating lymphocytes in glioblastoma multiforme. TCRB libraries came from RNA via three nested multiplex PCR rounds. TCRdb redid the calling of the multiplex PCR reads with MiXCR, one entry per CDR3 protein. The sample lists some 32,000 distinct CDR3 sequences, about 58% seen once, with approximately 31% in the top ten. Sequenced: brain tumor tissue. The origin of the receptors is a male donor with glioblastoma.

This clonotype was detected many times. This may come from a read error, since a much larger clone is one base off. The V call is TRBV20-1, the J call TRBJ2-3, with 7 bases lining up with TRBD2. Germline V gene lookup returns CDR1 DFQATT and CDR2 SNEGSKA (reference sequence). Trimming removed 5 bases from V and 5 bases from J; junction bases left unmatched: 7. The CDR3 is made up of 13 amino acids. The DNA of the CDR3 is TGCAGTGCTCGACGGGGGGTTTTAGATACGCAGTATTTT. Translated, it gives CSARRGVLDTQYF.

This clonotype was counted ten times or more. The genes are TRBV5-4 and TRBJ1-1, with D uncertain. V lost 0 bases and J 4 bases, leaving 13 bases between the germline ends. The CDR3 is 15 amino acids. CDR1 and CDR2 (germline): SGHNT, YYREEE (reference sequence). DNA of the CDR3: TGTGCCAGCAGCTTGGGAGGTAGGGAGGGCACTGAAGCTTTCTTT. This translates into CASSLGGREGTEAFF. Variable domain in full (rest from reference TRBV5-4 and TRBJ1-1): ETGVTQSPTHLIKTRGQQVTLRCSSQSGHNTVSWYQQALGQGPQFIFQYYREEENGRGNFPPRFSGLQFPNYSSELNVNALELDDSALYLCASSLGGREGTEAFFGQGTRLTVV.

This clonotype was counted only a few times. The junction departs from germline at one end; a sequencing error may be responsible. This chain uses TRBV12-3 or TRBV12-4 with TRBJ1-6; no firm D call. This CDR3 is 13 amino acids long. The CDR3 region has the DNA TGTGCCAGCGTTCTGCAGACGTCCTCACCCCCCCACTTT. The encoded protein is CASVLQTSSPPHF.

This clonotype came up many times. As DNA, the CDR3 is TGCGCCAGCAGTTCGGGGACTAACCGAGAAAAACTGTTTTTT. This codes for CASSSGTNREKLFF. The V and J genes are TRBV5-1 and TRBJ1-4; perhaps TRBD1 as D (5 bases). V lost 5 bases, J lost 8 bases, and 16 bases lay in between. Germline V gene data show CDR1 as SGHRS and CDR2 as YFSETQ. This CDR3 has 14 residues.

This clonotype was picked up many times. V usage is TRBV10-2 and J usage is TRBJ2-7, with 12 positions matching TRBD2. This CDR3 spans 14 amino acids. Germline V gene lookup returns CDR1 WSHSY and CDR2 SAAADI. With V trimmed by 5 bases and J by 5 bases, 4 bases remained unmatched. The CDR3 loop is CASSPSGRGNEQYF. In DNA, the CDR3 is TGCGCCAGCAGTCCTAGCGGGAGGGGCAACGAGCAGTACTTC.

This chain links TRBV2 with TRBJ2-7; D might be TRBD1 (5 bases). Germline V gives CDR1 SNHLY, CDR2 FYNNEI. The CDR3 length is 16 residues. V was clipped by 7 bases and J by 2 bases, with 21 bases between them. For the CDR3, the DNA is TGTGCCAGCACCCAGGGCGTAGGGGATGAGACCTACGAGCAGTACTTC. As protein: CASTQGVGDETYEQYF.

This sequence joins TRBV11-1 and TRBJ2-7; 9 nucleotides align to TRBD1. Germline V gives CDR1 SGHAT, CDR2 FQDESV (reference sequence). The CDR3 covers 12 residues. V lost 7 bases and J lost 10; bases outside the gene matches: 8. In DNA, the CDR3 is TGTGCCAGCAACGGACAGGGGCCCGATCAGTACTTC. It translates to CASNGQGPDQYF. Complete variable domain (other parts from reference TRBV11-1 and TRBJ2-7): EAEVAQSPRYKITEKSQAVAFWCDPISGHATLYWYRQILGQGPELLVQFQDESVVDDSQLPKDRFSAERLKGVDSTLKIQPAELGDSAMYLCASNGQGPDQYFGPGTRLTVT.

Remarks on this clonotype: Relative to the germline gene, one junction end is altered; a read error may explain this. V gene TRBV6-4 combines with J gene TRBJ1-1, with D perhaps TRBD1 (5 bases). The CDR3 extends over 14 amino acids. Germline CDR1 and CDR2: MRHNA and SNTAGT. CDR3 loop: CATKGDGKNIEAFF. As DNA, the CDR3 is TGTGCCACTAAAGGGGACGGAAAGAACATTGAAGCCTTCTTT.

On this clonotype: It is likely a read error, because the conserved phenylalanine at the end of the CDR3 is missing. CDR3 sequence reads: CASSLEALYEQYL. The CDR3, as DNA: TGTGCCAGCAGTTTAGAGGCCCTCTACGAGCAGTACTTA. The chain joins TRBV6-2 or TRBV6-3 to TRBJ2-7, with no clear D. The CDR3 has 13 amino acids. The germline V gene encodes CDR1 MNHEY and CDR2 SVGEGT. The V end lost 4 bases, the J end lost 3 bases, and 10 bases lay between the germline ends.

About this clonotype itself: No conserved phenylalanine or tryptophan ends this CDR3, so it is likely a read error. No DNA is shown, since the ends of the CDR3 on it are uncertain; the CDR3 is the one TCRdb lists. This chain uses TRBV29-1 with TRBJ2-3; the DNA was not compared with TRBD1, the D call given in the table. The CDR3 numbers 13 amino acids, ends counted. The germline gives CDR1 SQVTM, CDR2 ANQGSEA. CDR3 residues: CSVARVGTGTQNL.

Worth noting for this clonotype: Its ends do not fully match the called genes, so a read error is possible. The genes are TRBV12-3 or TRBV12-4 and TRBJ2-7; perhaps TRBD2 as D (5 bases). The CDR3 has 12 amino acids. The CDR3 nucleotides read TGTGCCAGCAGTTTCGGGGATGGCGAGAAGTACTTC. The encoded protein is CASSFGDGEKYF.

This chain connects TRBV20-1 to TRBJ1-1; a weak D match, TRBD1 (5 bases). The V gene lost 0 bases and the J gene lost 5 bases, with 13 bases spanning the gap. The CDR3 runs to 14 residues. Germline-derived CDR1 and CDR2 are DFQATT and SNEGSKA (reference sequence). The CDR3 nucleotides read TGCAGTGCTAGAGACGGGGGATCGGGGACTGAAGCTTTCTTT. Its translation: CSARDGGSGTEAFF.

This clonotype was observed once. Being one base from a much bigger clone, this may be a read error. The chain uses TRBV28 and TRBJ2-5; a possible D gene is TRBD2 (6 bases). The CDR3 sequence is 16 residues long. Looked up from germline, CDR1 is MDHEN and CDR2 is SYDVKM. The DNA for the CDR3 is TGTGCCTGCAGTCCTATAGCGGCGGGGAACCAAGAGACCCAGTACTTC. The encoded protein is CACSPIAAGNQETQYF.

The rearrangement links TRBV5-1 to TRBJ2-4; 11 nucleotides match TRBD1. Trimming cost V 4 bases and J 13 bases; bases outside gene matches: 16. The CDR3 loop spans 16 amino acids. Germline CDR1 is SGHRS and CDR2 is YFSETQ. For the CDR3, the DNA is TGCGCCAGCAGCATTAACGGACAGGGGGCAGGTAGCATCCAGTACTTC. Translation gives CASSINGQGAGSIQYF.

This clonotype is labeled medium-sized. V gene TRBV20-1 combines with J gene TRBJ1-1; perhaps TRBD1 as D (5 bases). Deletions cut 5 bases from V and 7 bases from J, with 14 bases between. CDR1 and CDR2 from the germline V gene are DFQATT and SNEGSKA (reference sequence). There are 12 residues in the CDR3. The CDR3 region has the DNA TGCAGTGCTCTTCCGGGACGCGGTGAAGCTTTCTTT. Its protein product is CSALPGRGEAFF.

Comments on this clonotype: It may be a read error: a sequence one base away is much more abundant. J is TRBJ1-2 and V is TRBV6-2 or TRBV6-3, with D possibly being TRBD1 (5 bases). Looked up from germline, CDR1 is MNHEY and CDR2 is SVGEGT. V lost 7 bases and J lost 3, with 15 bases in between. CDR3 length: 14 residues. The CDR3 reads CASTNHGRDYGYTF. CDR3 coding DNA: TGTGCCAGCACCAACCACGGCAGGGACTATGGCTACACCTTC.

The J gene is TRBJ2-1, the V gene TRBV20-1; unclear D gene. CDR1 DFQATT and CDR2 SNEGSKA come from the germline V gene (reference sequence). Trimming pared 4 bases from V and 8 bases from J, leaving 12 bases between. This CDR3 comprises 12 residues. The CDR3 spells CSATPTDYEQFF. CDR3 sequence (DNA): TGCAGTGCTACCCCGACCGACTATGAGCAGTTCTTC.

This sequence joins TRBV7-9 and TRBJ2-5; unclear D gene. This CDR3 spans 12 amino acids. Germline assignment: CDR1 SEHNR and CDR2 FQNEAQ (reference sequence). V shed 1 base and J shed 4 bases, with 4 bases lying between them. CDR3 sequence reads: CASSLVLETQYF. In nucleotides, the CDR3 is TGTGCCAGCAGCTTAGTCCTAGAGACCCAGTACTTC. The entire variable domain, with the rest obtained from reference TRBV7-9 and TRBJ2-5, is as follows: DTGVSQNPRHKITKRGQNVTFRCDPISEHNRLYWYRQTLGQGPEFLTYFQNEAQLEKSRLLSDRFSAERPKGSFSTLEIQRTEQGDSAMYLCASSLVLETQYFGPGTRLLVL.

This clonotype was observed a few times. The conserved phenylalanine or tryptophan normally closing the CDR3 is absent here, so this likely arose from a read error. The rearrangement joins TRBV6-5 to TRBJ2-3, with D unclear. The CDR3 has 15 amino acids. In germline, CDR1 is MNHEY, CDR2 SVGAGI. The CDR3: CASSPGASGTDTQYL. In DNA form, the CDR3 reads TGTGCCAGCAGTCCCGGCGCGTCGGGCACGGATACGCAGTATCTT.

The gene calls are TRBV20-1 and TRBJ2-1; 10 nucleotides agree with TRBD1. The V gene's germline CDR1 is DFQATT and CDR2 SNEGSKA (reference sequence). V shed 8 bases, J shed 9 bases, and the junction held 10 bases outside the gene matches. The CDR3 is 13 amino acids. CDR3 in amino acids: CSTGDRGPREQFF. As DNA, the CDR3 is TGCAGTACTGGGGACAGGGGACCACGTGAGCAGTTCTTC.

A word on this clonotype: One end of the junction does not line up with germline, which may come from a read error. The rearrangement joins TRBV5-1 to TRBJ2-7; D uncertain. CDR3 size: 14 residues. Germline CDR1 is SGHRS and CDR2 is YFSETQ. As DNA, the CDR3 is TGCGCCAGCAGCTTGGGGAGACGCATCTACGAGCAATACTTC. As protein: CASSLGRRIYEQYF.

The chain combines TRBV29-1 with TRBJ2-5; 9 bases match TRBD1. J was trimmed by 2 bases and V by 2 bases; bases with no gene match: 6. Germline values: CDR1 SQVTM, CDR2 ANQGSEA. The CDR3 totals 15 residues. The DNA of the CDR3 is TGCAGCGTTGAAACTGGGACAGGGCGGCAAGAGACCCAGTACTTC. Translating it yields CSVETGTGRQETQYF.

This clonotype was recorded a few times. This could be a read error, since a much larger clone is one nucleotide away. This chain links TRBV28 with TRBJ2-7; 7 nucleotides agree with TRBD1. With 6 bases clipped from V and 6 bases from J, the junction kept 14 bases outside the gene matches. The CDR3 loop spans 15 amino acids. The germline V gene encodes CDR1 MDHEN and CDR2 SYDVKM. DNA for the CDR3: TGTGCCAGCAGACCACAGATAGGGGGCGGGTCCGAGCAGTACTTC. Amino acid sequence: CASRPQIGGGSEQYF.

This chain uses TRBV11-3 with TRBJ2-1; D not certain. V was pared by 0 bases and J by 7 bases, with 13 bases between. This CDR3 has 15 residues. Germline lookup yields CDR1 SGHNT and CDR2 YENEEA. The CDR3 region is CASSLDLLVLNEQFF. CDR3 nucleotides: TGTGCCAGCAGCTTAGATCTCCTAGTTTTAAATGAGCAGTTCTTC.